What follows are 11 T cell receptor beta chains derived from one specimen sequenced in a study of blood T cell repertoires in COVID-19. This table comes from immunoSEQ multiplex PCR, and its TCRdb copy is limited to in-frame clones, with some not included. This repertoire shows a few hundred thousand clones, roughly nine tenths found once; its top ten account for roughly 1.1%. The sample taken for sequencing was PBMCs or T cells enriched from blood (not recorded which). These receptors all stem from a man between 25 and 39 years old who had recovered from COVID-19.

The CDR3 coding sequence is TGTGCCAGCCGGATAAGACCGGGACTAGCGGGAGGGGGAACCGGGGAGCTGTTTTTT. Translating it yields CASRIRPGLAGGGTGELFF. This chain joins TRBV5-4 and TRBJ2-2, with TRBD2 identical over 16 bases. The CDR3 consists of 19 residues. After removal of 7 bases from V and 5 bases from J, the junction contained 14 bases not matched to a gene. CDR1 and CDR2 from the germline V gene are SGHNT and YYREEE (reference sequence).

The chain recombines TRBV3-1 (or the pseudogene TRBV3-2) with TRBJ1-1, with D perhaps TRBD1 (5 bases). This CDR3 comprises 14 residues. Germline CDR1 LGHDT, CDR2 YNNKEL (reference sequence). Trimming removed 0 bases at V and 4 bases at J, with 9 bases between. In nucleotides, the CDR3 is TGTGCCAGCAGCCAAGATGACGGGGGCACTGAAGCTTTCTTT. Its protein product is CASSQDDGGTEAFF.

The genes are TRBV4-1 and TRBJ2-3; 12 bases align to TRBD2. V was clipped by 7 bases and J by 0 bases; unmatched bases: 5. In germline, CDR1 is MGHRA, CDR2 YSYEKL. The CDR3 runs 16 residues. CDR3 amino acids: CASTPLAGGSTDTQYF. The DNA for the CDR3 is TGCGCCAGCACTCCCCTAGCGGGAGGGAGCACAGATACGCAGTATTTT.

This chain connects TRBV13 to TRBJ2-7; D call uncertain. Germline V gives CDR1 PRHDT, CDR2 FYEKMQ (reference sequence). V gave up 5 bases and J gave up 2 bases, with 7 bases separating them. The CDR3 extends over 12 amino acids. The DNA of the CDR3 is TGTGCCAGCAGCCTCTCCGCCTACGAGCAGTACTTC. Translating it yields CASSLSAYEQYF.

With regard to this clone: Other DNA sequences within the sample encode an identical CDR3. V gene TRBV12-3 or TRBV12-4 combines with J gene TRBJ2-5, with D tentatively TRBD2 (5 bases). The V end was cut by 5 bases, the J end by 5 bases, with 6 bases between. There are 11 residues in the CDR3. CDR3: CASSPGETQYF. The DNA for the CDR3 is TGTGCCAGCAGTCCGGGGGAGACCCAGTACTTC.

This chain links TRBV7-9 with TRBJ2-5; D gene uncertain. The CDR3 is 15 amino acids. Trimming removed 1 base at V and 5 bases at J, with 14 bases between. CDR1 is SEHNR and CDR2 is FQNEAQ in the germline V gene (reference sequence). The CDR3: CASSLDLTGEETQYF. The CDR3 bases are TGTGCCAGCAGCTTAGATCTCACGGGTGAGGAGACCCAGTACTTC.

For the CDR3, the DNA is TGTGCCAGCAGCGGAACAACTAGCGGAACCTACAATGAGCAGTTCTTC. Its translation is CASSGTTSGTYNEQFF. This sequence joins TRBV5-4 and TRBJ2-1; TRBD2 aligns across 8 bases. V dropped 4 bases and J dropped 2; count of bases not matched to a gene: 8. This CDR3 spans 16 amino acids. Germline loops: CDR1 SGHNT, CDR2 YYREEE (reference sequence).

The rearrangement uses TRBV29-1 and TRBJ2-7; 11 positions match TRBD2. Germline CDR1 SQVTM, CDR2 ANQGSEA. Trimming at V came to 5 bases and at J to 2 bases, leaving 5 bases not matched to a gene. The CDR3 consists of 14 residues. The CDR3 DNA reads TGCAGCGTTACGACTAGCGGGAATACCTACGAGCAGTACTTC. It is translated as CSVTTSGNTYEQYF.

The rearrangement uses TRBV25-1 and TRBJ2-5, with TRBD1 matching 7 bases. Germline CDR1 is MGHDK and CDR2 is SYGVNS. The V segment lost 3 bases and the J segment 0 bases; nucleotides outside the gene matches: 7. The CDR3 spans 16 residues. In DNA form, the CDR3 reads TGTGCCAGCAGTGAGAGCCGGGGACAGTACCAAGAGACCCAGTACTTC. It codes for CASSESRGQYQETQYF.

This sequence joins TRBV10-1 and TRBJ2-2; maybe TRBD1 (5 bases). CDR1 and CDR2 (germline): WNHNN, SYGVQD (reference sequence). Trimming took off 4 bases at V and 1 base at J, with 7 bases between the two ends. This CDR3 is built from 14 residues. DNA for the CDR3: TGCGCCAGCAGTGCAGGACAGAACACCGGGGAGCTGTTTTTT. Translation: CASSAGQNTGELFF.

This chain connects TRBV4-1 to TRBJ1-2; the D gene is possibly TRBD1 (6 bases). The CDR3 has 14 residues. The germline gives CDR1 MGHRA, CDR2 YSYEKL. V was trimmed by 0 bases and J by 4 bases, leaving 9 bases between them. In DNA form, the CDR3 reads TGCGCCAGCAGCCAAGAGGGGGCGGGCTATGGCTACACCTTC. Protein: CASSQEGAGYGYTF.